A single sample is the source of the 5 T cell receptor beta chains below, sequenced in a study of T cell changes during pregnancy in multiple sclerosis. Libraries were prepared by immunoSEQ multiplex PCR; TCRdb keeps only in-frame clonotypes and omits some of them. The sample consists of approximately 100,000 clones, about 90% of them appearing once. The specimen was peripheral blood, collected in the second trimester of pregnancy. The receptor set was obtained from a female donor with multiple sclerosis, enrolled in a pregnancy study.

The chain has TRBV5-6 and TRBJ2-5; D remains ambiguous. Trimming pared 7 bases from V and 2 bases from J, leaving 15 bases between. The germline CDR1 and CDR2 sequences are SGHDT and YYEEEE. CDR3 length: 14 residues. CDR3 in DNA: TGTGCCAGCGGGCGCCCGTCCCCACAAGAGACCCAGTACTTC. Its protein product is CASGRPSPQETQYF.

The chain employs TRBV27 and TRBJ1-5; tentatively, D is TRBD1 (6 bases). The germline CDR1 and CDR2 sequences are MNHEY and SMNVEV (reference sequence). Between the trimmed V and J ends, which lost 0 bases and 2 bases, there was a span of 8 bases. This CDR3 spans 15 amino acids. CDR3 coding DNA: TGTGCCAGCAGTTTATCCAGGGGTGGCAATCAGCCCCAGCATTTT. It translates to CASSLSRGGNQPQHF.

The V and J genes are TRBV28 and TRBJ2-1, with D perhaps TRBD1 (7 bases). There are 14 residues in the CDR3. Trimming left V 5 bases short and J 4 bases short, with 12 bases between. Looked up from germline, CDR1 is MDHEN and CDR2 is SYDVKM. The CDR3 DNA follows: TGTGCCAGCAGTGGCGGGACAGTTTACAATGAGCAGTTCTTC. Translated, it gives CASSGGTVYNEQFF.

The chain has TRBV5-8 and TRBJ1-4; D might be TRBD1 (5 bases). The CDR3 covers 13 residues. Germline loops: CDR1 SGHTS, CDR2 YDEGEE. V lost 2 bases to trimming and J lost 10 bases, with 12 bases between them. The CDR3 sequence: CASSLGRGRKLFF. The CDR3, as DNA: TGTGCCAGCAGCTTAGGAAGGGGTCGAAAACTGTTTTTT. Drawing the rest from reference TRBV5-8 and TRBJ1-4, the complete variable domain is EAGVTQSPTHLIKTRGQQATLRCSPISGHTSVYWYQQALGLGLQFLLWYDEGEERNRGNFPPRFSGRQFPNYSSELNVNALELEDSALYLCASSLGRGRKLFFGSGTQLSVL.

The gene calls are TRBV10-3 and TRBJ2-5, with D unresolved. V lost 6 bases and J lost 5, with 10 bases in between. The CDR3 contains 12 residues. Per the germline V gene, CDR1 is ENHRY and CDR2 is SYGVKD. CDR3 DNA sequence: TGTGCCATCAGCGACAAACCCGAGACCCAGTACTTC. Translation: CAISDKPETQYF.